This paragraph reports one T cell receptor beta chain. Its antigen is not identified. The record originates from a study of somatic mutations in cytotoxic T cells in rheumatoid arthritis. Study-level background: Patients had around 30 ml EDTA blood drawn right after diagnosis, before any treatment. There were some V beta antibody-stained T-cell populations flow-sorted at nearly 100% purity, and these included V beta1+ cells sequenced for TCRB.

Study findings and constraints: With age, CD8+ clonality increased in rheumatoid arthritis patients, whereas no such increase appeared in healthy controls. Among rheumatoid arthritis patients and age-matched healthy controls, CD8+ T-cell clonality was not significantly different.

TCRdb's table, derived via immunoSEQ multiplex PCR, lists solely in-frame clones and lacks some. The profile shows around 16,000 clones, roughly four fifths of them singletons. CDR3 length: 15 residues. Germline V gene lookup returns CDR1 SGHNT and CDR2 YYREEE (reference sequence). V dropped 7 bases and J dropped 5; count of bases not matched to a gene: 12. Sequenced material: CD8+ T cells sorted from blood. This TCR came from a woman in her forties or fifties with rheumatoid arthritis. The chain couples TRBV5-4 to TRBJ2-1, with 7 nucleotides matching TRBD1. This CDR3 reads CASSLRDSEDNEQFF. DNA of the CDR3: TGTGCCAGCTCCCTTCGGGACAGCGAGGACAATGAGCAGTTCTTC.